Listed here are 16 T cell receptor beta chains from one sample, sequenced in a study of blood T cell repertoires in COVID-19. Measured with immunoSEQ multiplex PCR; TCRdb has only the in-frame clones, and not every one. Seen here are roughly 120,000 clones, more than 80% observed once, and the top ten hold 3.2%. Input material: peripheral blood. The receptors here all came from a woman older than 75 with COVID-19, enrolled during active disease.

The rearrangement uses TRBV12-3 or TRBV12-4 and TRBJ2-7; unclear D gene. V lost 2 bases and J lost 7, with 6 bases in between. This CDR3 contains 11 residues. The CDR3 region is CASSLTEEQYF. CDR3 nucleotide sequence: TGTGCCAGCAGTTTAACAGAAGAGCAGTACTTC.

V and J are TRBV3-1 (or the pseudogene TRBV3-2) and TRBJ2-7, with TRBD2 matching 11 bases. In germline, CDR1 is LGHDT, CDR2 YNNKEL (reference sequence). CDR3 length: 14 residues. Losses at the gene ends were 5 bases for V and 6 bases for J; bases not matched to a gene: 6. CDR3 region: CASSSRLAGSEQYF. Here the CDR3 DNA reads TGTGCCAGCAGCTCCCGACTAGCGGGAAGCGAGCAGTACTTC.

The CDR3 loop reads CASRIGQLNTEAFF. The CDR3 DNA reads TGTGCCAGCAGGATCGGACAGTTGAACACTGAAGCTTTCTTT. V and J are TRBV27 and TRBJ1-1, with D possibly TRBD1 on 6 matching bases. Trimming left V 6 bases short and J 0 bases short, with 11 bases between. CDR1 and CDR2 from the germline V gene are MNHEY and SMNVEV (reference sequence). The CDR3 runs 14 residues.

The rearrangement uses TRBV7-2 and TRBJ2-2, with unresolved D. Trimming removed 5 bases from V and 7 bases from J, with 11 bases in between. Germline V lookup: CDR1 SGHTA, CDR2 FQGNSA. The CDR3 runs to 13 residues. The CDR3 region has the DNA TGTGCCAGCAGCGGGCAGGTTAACGGGGAGCTGTTTTTT. Its translation: CASSGQVNGELFF. The complete variable domain, with remaining parts taken from reference TRBV7-2 and TRBJ2-2, reads GAGVSQSPSNKVTEKGKDVELRCDPISGHTALYWYRQSLGQGLEFLIYFQGNSAPDKSGLPSDRFSAERTGGSVSTLTIQRTQQEDSAVYLCASSGQVNGELFFGEGSRLTVL.

The chain has TRBV5-1 and TRBJ2-5; 10 bases match TRBD2. The CDR3 consists of 15 residues. Germline CDR1 SGHRS, CDR2 YFSETQ. V shed 4 bases and J 5 bases; nucleotides not matched to a gene: 8. CDR3 loop: CASSPLAGAGETQYF. The CDR3 nucleotides read TGCGCCAGCAGCCCTCTAGCGGGAGCAGGGGAGACCCAGTACTTC. The variable domain in full, with the rest retrieved from reference TRBV5-1 and TRBJ2-5, is KAGVTQTPRYLIKTRGQQVTLSCSPISGHRSVSWYQQTPGQGLQFLFEYFSETQRNKGNFPGRFSGRQFSNSRSEMNVSTLELGDSALYLCASSPLAGAGETQYFGPGTRLLVL.

The chain has TRBV6-2 or TRBV6-3 and TRBJ1-1; tentatively, D is TRBD1 (5 bases). The V and J ends lost 5 bases and 0 bases respectively, with 7 bases between them. CDR1 and CDR2 (germline): MNHEY, SVGEGT. The CDR3 length is 13 residues. The CDR3 protein is CASSRTLNTEAFF. The CDR3 DNA is TGTGCCAGCAGTAGGACACTGAACACTGAAGCTTTCTTT.

This clone was seen just once. The J gene is TRBJ2-2, the V gene TRBV27; weak D call: TRBD2 (6 bases). CDR3 length: 15 residues. Germline CDR1 MNHEY, CDR2 SMNVEV (reference sequence). The ends were cut back, 6 bases at V and 5 bases at J, with 16 bases in the middle. CDR3 loop: CASSPGGSFTGELFF. CDR3 DNA sequence: TGTGCCAGCAGCCCCGGGGGTAGTTTTACCGGGGAGCTGTTTTTT.

V gene TRBV5-4 combines with J gene TRBJ2-2; 9 bases match TRBD2. Germline trimming cut 4 bases from V and 4 bases from J; bases unmatched to any gene: 5. Per the germline V gene, CDR1 is SGHNT and CDR2 is YYREEE (reference sequence). The CDR3 is 15 amino acids. The CDR3 DNA sequence: TGTGCCAGCAGCCCCGTTAGCGGGAGCACCGGGGAGCTGTTTTTT. Translating gives CASSPVSGSTGELFF.

J is TRBJ2-1 and V is TRBV7-8, with D possibly being TRBD1 (5 bases). This CDR3 contains 15 residues. The V gene lost 2 bases and the J gene lost 1 base, with 9 bases spanning the gap. The germline gives CDR1 SGHVS, CDR2 FQNEAQ. For the CDR3, the DNA is TGTGCCAGCAGCTTAAGGGCAGGGTCCTACAATGAGCAGTTCTTC. Protein sequence: CASSLRAGSYNEQFF.

This clone was counted only a few times. V gene TRBV12-5 combines with J gene TRBJ2-7; 9 nucleotides match TRBD2. Trimming cost V 2 bases and J 5 bases; bases outside gene matches: 22. The CDR3 length is 20 residues. Germline values: CDR1 LGHNT, CDR2 FRNRAP. CDR3 DNA: TGTGCTAGTGGTTTGCGGTCGGGCCCCAACCCGGCGGGAGGGCCTAACGAGCAGTACTTC. It yields the protein CASGLRSGPNPAGGPNEQYF.

The chain employs TRBV7-2 and TRBJ1-1; D call uncertain. V lost 6 bases and J lost 6, with 11 bases in between. CDR3 length: 12 amino acids. CDR1 is SGHTA and CDR2 is FQGNSA in the germline V gene. CDR3 in amino acids: CASRYASAEAFF. The DNA of the CDR3 is TGTGCCAGCAGGTACGCGAGCGCTGAAGCTTTCTTT.

This rearrangement joins TRBV7-2 to TRBJ2-3; D unresolved. Trimming removed 1 base at V and 2 bases at J, with 7 bases between. Germline V gene data show CDR1 as SGHTA and CDR2 as FQGNSA. The CDR3 contains 14 residues. The CDR3 here is CASSLGVATDTQYF. The CDR3 DNA sequence: TGTGCCAGCAGCTTAGGGGTAGCCACAGATACGCAGTATTTT. Combining the CDR3 with reference TRBV7-2 and TRBJ2-3 gives the whole variable domain GAGVSQSPSNKVTEKGKDVELRCDPISGHTALYWYRQSLGQGLEFLIYFQGNSAPDKSGLPSDRFSAERTGGSVSTLTIQRTQQEDSAVYLCASSLGVATDTQYFGPGTRLTVL.

The rearrangement joins TRBV2 to TRBJ2-1; 13 nucleotides match TRBD2. This CDR3 contains 15 residues. Unmatched junction bases numbered 8, after V lost 6 bases and J lost 9 bases. Looked up from germline, CDR1 is SNHLY and CDR2 is FYNNEI. CDR3: CASRAGLAGVTEQFF. The CDR3 nucleotides are TGTGCCAGCAGGGCCGGACTAGCGGGAGTGACTGAGCAGTTCTTC.

Here the CDR3 reads CASSHDDRYTGELFF. In DNA form, the CDR3 reads TGTGCCAGCAGCCATGATGACAGATACACCGGGGAGCTGTTTTTT. The V and J genes are TRBV3-1 (or the pseudogene TRBV3-2) and TRBJ2-2; TRBD1 might be the D (5 bases). Looked up from germline, CDR1 is LGHDT and CDR2 is YNNKEL (reference sequence). The CDR3 contains 15 residues. V was cut by 3 bases and J by 3 bases, with 11 bases left in between.

This chain connects TRBV3-1 (or the pseudogene TRBV3-2) to TRBJ1-4; D not certain. The CDR3 consists of 13 residues. Germline V lookup: CDR1 LGHDT, CDR2 YNNKEL (reference sequence). V was clipped by 1 base and J by 6 bases, with 6 bases between them. The CDR3 bases are TGTGCCAGCAGCCAAGGGCTGTATGAAAAACTGTTTTTT. Its translation: CASSQGLYEKLFF.

The chain has TRBV7-2 and TRBJ1-2; a possible D gene is TRBD1 (6 bases). The CDR3 spans 15 residues. Per the germline V gene, CDR1 is SGHTA and CDR2 is FQGNSA. V lost 2 bases to trimming and J lost 1 base, with 11 bases between them. In DNA form, the CDR3 reads TGTGCCAGCAGCTTAACAGGGAGGGATAACTATGGCTACACCTTC. Protein product: CASSLTGRDNYGYTF.